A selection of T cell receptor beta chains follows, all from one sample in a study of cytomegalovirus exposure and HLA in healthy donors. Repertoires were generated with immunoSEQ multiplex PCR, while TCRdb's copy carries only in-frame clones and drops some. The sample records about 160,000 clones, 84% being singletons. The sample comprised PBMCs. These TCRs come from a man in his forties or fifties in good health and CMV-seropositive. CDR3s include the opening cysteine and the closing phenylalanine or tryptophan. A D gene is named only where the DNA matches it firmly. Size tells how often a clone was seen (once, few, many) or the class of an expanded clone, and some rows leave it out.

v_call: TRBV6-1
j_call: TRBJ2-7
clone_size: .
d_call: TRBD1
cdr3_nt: TGTGCCAGCAGTGAGGCAGGGGGAATCAACGAGCAGTACTTC
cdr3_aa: CASSEAGGINEQYF

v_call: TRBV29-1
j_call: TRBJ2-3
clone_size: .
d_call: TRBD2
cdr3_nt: TGCAGCGTCCGGACTAGCGGGTTCACAGATACGCAGTATTTT
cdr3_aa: CSVRTSGFTDTQYF

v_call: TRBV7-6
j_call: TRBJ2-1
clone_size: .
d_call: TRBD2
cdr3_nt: TGTGCCAGCAGCTTTACTAGCGGTTCCTACAATGAGCAGTTCTTC
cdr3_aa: CASSFTSGSYNEQFF

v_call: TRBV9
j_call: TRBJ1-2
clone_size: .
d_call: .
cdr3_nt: TGTGCCAGCAGCCCTCGGACAGACTATGGCTACACCTTC
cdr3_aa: CASSPRTDYGYTF

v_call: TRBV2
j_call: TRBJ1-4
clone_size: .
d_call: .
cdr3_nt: TGTGCCAGCAGCCCCAGAGGGGAGGCGACGAACGAAAAACTGTTTTTT
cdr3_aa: CASSPRGEATNEKLFF

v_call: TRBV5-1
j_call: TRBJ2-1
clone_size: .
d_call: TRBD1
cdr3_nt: TGCGCCAGCAGTCGGGACAGCGCGACAAACTACAATGAGCAGTTCTTC
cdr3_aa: CASSRDSATNYNEQFF

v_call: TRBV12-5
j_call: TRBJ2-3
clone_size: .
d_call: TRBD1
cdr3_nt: TGTGCTAGTGGTCCAGGGGACAGGAGCACAGATACGCAGTATTTT
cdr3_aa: CASGPGDRSTDTQYF

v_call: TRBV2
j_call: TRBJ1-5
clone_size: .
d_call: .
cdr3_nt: TGTGCCAGCACCTCAATCCCGGGTCAGCCCCAGCATTTT
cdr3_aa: CASTSIPGQPQHF

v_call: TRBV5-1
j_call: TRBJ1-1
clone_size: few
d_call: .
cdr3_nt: TGCGCCAGCAGCTTGGTACTTGGGACACCGAACACTGAAGCTTTCTTT
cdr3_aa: CASSLVLGTPNTEAFF

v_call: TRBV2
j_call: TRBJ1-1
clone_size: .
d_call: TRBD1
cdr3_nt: TGTGCCAGCAGAGGGACAGGAGAAGCTTTCTTT
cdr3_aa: CASRGTGEAFF

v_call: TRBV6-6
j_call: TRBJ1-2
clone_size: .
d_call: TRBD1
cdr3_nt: TGTGCCAGCAGTTACGGACAGGGTCGGGACTATGGCTACACCTTC
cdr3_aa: CASSYGQGRDYGYTF